This TCR beta chain is drawn from a study of blood T cell repertoires in COVID-19 (TCRdb year 2020). About the study as a whole: Samples covering the acute and convalescent phases of COVID-19 were provided by collaborators in the United States, Italy and Spain. The material from the prospective study consisted of cDNA or gDNA derived from T cells, B-cell-depleted T cells, or PBMCs. Subjects who had been exposed to COVID-19, were actively infected with it, or had recovered from it provided the deeply sampled blood TCRbeta repertoires that made up the dataset. The repertoires were made available in a free public database intended to serve as a resource for research on the immune response to SARS-CoV-2. The samples were drawn from two sources: the first 160 participants of the ongoing ImmuneRACE study, and 1,254 subjects contributed by 6 global collaborators. The sample metadata nearly always contained a de-identified subject ID, COVID-19 status, age in years and sex. Where available, HLA class I and class II types were taken from metadata supplied by the sample provider and were not determined by assay-based typing.

Concerning this clone itself: No antigen is known for it. No much larger clone is present one base from it, and per-base qualities are unavailable.

The immunoSEQ Assay, a bias-controlled multiplex PCR, was used to amplify TCRbeta CDR3 regions from genomic DNA. Per the authors' processing: The number of nucleated cells in each sample was estimated from the amplification of reference gene primers within the assay. Sequence reads were collapsed and filtered to measure the absolute abundance of every unique TCRbeta CDR3 rearrangement. For each sample, productive Simpson clonality was calculated as the square root of Simpson's diversity index over productive rearrangements. The table comes from immuneACCESS by way of TCRdb, which keeps in-frame sequences with V and J called. Part of the clones is missing from these tables; in studies checked, under half for an unresolved V gene and the rest for unknown reasons. That table gives V, J and clone size, and the DNA gave D and trimming. This sample gives some 30,000 clones in total; almost 85% of them show up just once. The ten largest clones represent 5.5% to 8.5% of the sample.

Each collaborating institution followed its own protocols to collect whole blood in K2EDTA tubes. For TCRbeta analysis, collaborators shipped samples in one of three forms: frozen whole blood, isolated PBMCs, or DNA extracted from either of those sample types. General conclusions and limits of the study: How much clinical and demographic metadata was included differed by source and by participant, and the metadata was provided uncurated.

The TCR sequence derives from a man between 60 and 75 years old with active COVID-19. Input material: peripheral blood.

The CDR3 loop reads CAIGVPGVSTDTQYF. Read as DNA, the sequence is TGTGCCATCGGGGTACCGGGGGTTAGCACAGATACGCAGTATTTT. The chain is assembled from TRBV10-3 and TRBJ2-3; the D gene is perhaps TRBD2, from 6 matching bases. The CDR3 numbers 15 residues from cysteine through phenylalanine. Only the CDR3 portion is preserved as DNA: 45 bases, with reading frame beginning at the first base. V is clipped by 8 bases and J by 0 bases, and the sequence between their germline boundaries is 15 bases long. The germline V gene sets CDR1 to ENHRY and CDR2 to SYGVKD.